This entry features one T cell receptor beta chain sequence. Antigen unknown. A single record per CDR3 protein comes from TCRdb applying MiXCR to the reads. Here the sample spans approximately 70,000 distinct CDR3 sequences, more than 20% being singletons. This entry is derived from a study of T cell repertoires in cytomegalovirus infection. About the study: Recently described HLA-C-restricted plus well-studied HLA-B-restricted CMV epitopes were used. Whole-study findings and limits: CMV-specific TCR beta clonotypes restricted by HLA-C were the ones dominating the ex vivo response. Accumulated public TCR beta family frequency recognized individuals carrying CMV together with the relevant HLA.

V lost 2 bases and J 7 bases, leaving 18 bases between the germline ends. Per germline, CDR1 MNHEY and CDR2 SMNVEV (reference sequence). The CDR3 has 16 amino acids. This specimen consisted of CD8+ T cells from cultured PBMCs, obtained from culture after CMV antigen stimulation. The chain joins TRBV27 to TRBJ1-5; D remains ambiguous. The receptor was isolated from a human donor in good health (CMV status not recorded). Some clones in this sample may be carry-over from other donors' samples. The CDR3, as DNA: TGTGCCAGCAGTTTAACCGGGCAGTTTGAGCGCCAGCCCCAGCATTTT. Translating it yields CASSLTGQFERQPQHF.